A selection of T cell receptor beta chains follows, all from one sample in a study of blood T cell repertoires in COVID-19. The assay was immunoSEQ multiplex PCR, and TCRdb's table has in-frame clones only and misses some. Of over 120,000 clones in the sample, roughly 88% were seen once. The sample consisted of PBMCs or T cells enriched from blood (not recorded which). The receptors originated from a man between 45 and 60 years old who had recovered from COVID-19. The CDR3 runs from the conserved cysteine through the conserved F or W. A D gene is named only where the DNA matches it firmly. Size values are once, few and many counts, or a class for expanded clones, and some rows have none.

D gene	V gene	clone size	J gene	CDR3 length	CDR3 DNA	CDR3 protein
TRBD2	TRBV28	-	TRBJ2-2	17	TGTGCCAGCAGCTCCCCCAGGCTAGCGGGAGTGACCGGGGAGCTGTTTTTT	CASSSPRLAGVTGELFF
-	TRBV28	once	TRBJ2-5	14	TGTGCCAGCAGCCGAGGGGGTCCACAAGAGACCCAGTACTTC	CASSRGGPQETQYF
-	TRBV5-6	-	TRBJ2-7	13	TGTGCCAGCAGCTTGTATGGGGCCGGCGAGCAGTACTTC	CASSLYGAGEQYF
-	TRBV28	-	TRBJ1-4	13	TGTGCCATAAACAGGTTTACTAATGAAAAACTGTTTTTT	CAINRFTNEKLFF
-	TRBV30	-	TRBJ1-6	16	TGTGCCTGGAGTGTACTACCGACCCTTGATAATTCACCCCTCCACTTT	CAWSVLPTLDNSPLHF
-	TRBV6-1	few	TRBJ1-5	16	TGTGCCAGCAGTGCCTCGTACCTAGGAGGGAATCAGCCCCAGCATTTT	CASSASYLGGNQPQHF
-	TRBV12-5	once	TRBJ2-3	12	TGTGCTAGGCCCTCCCCCGTCGGTACGCAGTATTTT	CARPSPVGTQYF
-	TRBV18	once	TRBJ2-2	16	TGTGCCAGCTCACCCGGGAGACAGGGAAGGACCGGGGAGCTGTTTTTT	CASSPGRQGRTGELFF
TRBD1	TRBV5-1	-	TRBJ1-6	16	TGCGCCAGCAGCTGGGGGGACAGGGAGTATAATTCACCCCTCCACTTT	CASSWGDREYNSPLHF
-	TRBV5-1	-	TRBJ1-1	14	TGCGCCAGCAGCTTGTCACAGAGCAACACTGAAGCTTTCTTT	CASSLSQSNTEAFF
TRBD1	TRBV24-1	-	TRBJ2-3	16	TGTGCCACCAGTGCTCTGACAGGGCGTAGCACAGATACGCAGTATTTT	CATSALTGRSTDTQYF
-	TRBV11-2	-	TRBJ1-2	12	TGTGCCAGCAGCCCCGAGGGCTATGGCTACACCTTC	CASSPEGYGYTF
TRBD2	TRBV7-2	-	TRBJ2-1	14	TGTGCCAGCAGAATAGCGGGAGGTAAGGATGAGCAGTTCTTC	CASRIAGGKDEQFF
-	TRBV6-1	-	TRBJ1-1	14	TGTGCCAGCAGTGAAGGGACTTTGAACACTGAAGCTTTCTTT	CASSEGTLNTEAFF
-	TRBV6-2/TRBV6-3	-	TRBJ1-1	15	TGTGCCAGCAGTTACGGTTGGGGGCTGAACACTGAAGCTTTCTTT	CASSYGWGLNTEAFF
TRBD1	TRBV6-5	-	TRBJ1-2	14	TGTGCCAGCAGACCAGGGACAGGGTATGGTGGCTACACCTTC	CASRPGTGYGGYTF
TRBD1	TRBV6-2/TRBV6-3	-	TRBJ1-1	15	TGTGCCAGCAGTCCCTCGGACAGGGATTACACTGAAGCTTTCTTT	CASSPSDRDYTEAFF
-	TRBV18	-	TRBJ1-5	15	TGTGCCAGCTCACGCAACAGGGATAGCAATCAGCCCCAGCATTTT	CASSRNRDSNQPQHF
TRBD1	TRBV7-2	-	TRBJ2-7	15	TGTGCCAGCAGCCCTCGACAGGGGAGTGTTTACGAGCAGTACTTC	CASSPRQGSVYEQYF
-	TRBV19	-	TRBJ1-2	14	TGTGCCAGTAGTATGACGACCTGGAGCTATGGCTACACCTTC	CASSMTTWSYGYTF
TRBD1	TRBV5-1	-	TRBJ2-7	16	TGCGCCAGCAGCTTGGCCCAGGACAGGTCCTCCTACGAGCAGTACTTC	CASSLAQDRSSYEQYF
TRBD1	TRBV28	-	TRBJ1-5	15	TGTGCCAGCAGAGACAGGGGGCCGAGCAATCAGCCCCAGCATTTT	CASRDRGPSNQPQHF
-	TRBV7-3	-	TRBJ2-1	15	TGTGCCAGCAGCTTAGGAGTAGCCCCGAGCGATGAGCAGTTCTTC	CASSLGVAPSDEQFF
TRBD1	TRBV19	once	TRBJ1-1	15	TGTGCCAGTAGTCCCCGACCGGGACAGGGTGACGAAGCTTTCTTT	CASSPRPGQGDEAFF
-	TRBV11-2	-	TRBJ1-2	12	TGTGCCAGCAGCCCGACAGTCTATGGCTACACCTTC	CASSPTVYGYTF
-	TRBV6-5	few	TRBJ1-1	14	TGTGCCACCACTCCCTCGACAGGACTCGCTGAAGCTTTCTTT	CATTPSTGLAEAFF
-	TRBV5-8	-	TRBJ2-1	14	TGTGCCAGCAGCACCAGGGTTAGCTACAATGAGCAGTTCTTC	CASSTRVSYNEQFF
-	TRBV13	-	TRBJ1-2	15	TGTGCCAGCAGCTTGCAAGGGGCGGCTAACTATGGCTACACCTTC	CASSLQGAANYGYTF
TRBD1	TRBV7-2	-	TRBJ1-2	14	TGTGCCAGCAGCTCCGCAACAGGGGACTGGGGCTACACCTTC	CASSSATGDWGYTF
-	TRBV4-3	once	TRBJ2-1	14	TGCGCCAGCAGCCGGCAGGACTACTACAATGAGCAGTTCTTC	CASSRQDYYNEQFF
TRBD1	TRBV28	once	TRBJ1-6	14	TGTGCCAGCAGAATAGACAGGGCTAATTCACCCCTCCACTTT	CASRIDRANSPLHF
TRBD2	TRBV7-2	-	TRBJ2-1	18	TGTGCCAGCAGCTTAGCTCGCATGACTAGCGGGAGAGGCAATGAGCAGTTCTTC	CASSLARMTSGRGNEQFF
TRBD2	TRBV4-3	-	TRBJ2-2	16	TGCGCCAGCAGCCAAGCGGGAGGCCCGTTTGACGGGGAGCTGTTTTTT	CASSQAGGPFDGELFF
TRBD1	TRBV7-2	-	TRBJ1-5	14	TGTGCCAGCAGCCGGACAGGGGGCAATCAGCCCCAGCATTTT	CASSRTGGNQPQHF
-	TRBV5-8	-	TRBJ1-4	16	TGTGCCAGCAGTCCCCTCCGTGGCCGAACGGAGGAAAAACTGTTTTTT	CASSPLRGRTEEKLFF
TRBD1	TRBV2	-	TRBJ2-2	17	TGTGCCAGCAGTGGTACAGGGGGCGTGTTAATGGCCGGGGAGCTGTTTTTT	CASSGTGGVLMAGELFF
-	TRBV6-2/TRBV6-3	once	TRBJ2-4	14	TGTGCCAGCAGTTACACGCTTACGGGGAACATTCAGTACTTC	CASSYTLTGNIQYF
-	TRBV4-1	-	TRBJ2-7	16	TGCGCCAGCAGCCAAGACTCAGGGGACCCCTTGTACGAGCAGTACTTC	CASSQDSGDPLYEQYF
TRBD1	TRBV5-4	-	TRBJ1-1	14	TGTGCCAGCAGCTTACAGGGGAGGTACACTGAAGCTTTCTTT	CASSLQGRYTEAFF
-	TRBV6-6	once	TRBJ1-2	15	TGTGCCAGCACCTCCGGAAACAGGGCTTACTATGGCTACACCTTC	CASTSGNRAYYGYTF
-	TRBV14	-	TRBJ1-4	20	TGTGCCAGCAGCCAAAAGCCAAGACAGGCAAATATCGTAAGCAACGAAAAACTGTTTTTT	CASSQKPRQANIVSNEKLFF
-	TRBV3-1/TRBV3-2	-	TRBJ2-3	15	TGTGCCAGCAGCCAAGAGGGAGTCCTCAGCGATACGCAGTATTTT	CASSQEGVLSDTQYF
-	TRBV18	-	TRBJ2-7	13	TGTGCCAGCTCACCCCGACAAATCCACGAGCAGTACTTC	CASSPRQIHEQYF
TRBD2	TRBV11-3	once	TRBJ2-2	17	TGTGCCAGCAGCTTATCGTCTAGCGGGGGGGCAACCGGGGAGCTGTTTTTT	CASSLSSSGGATGELFF
TRBD1	TRBV30	-	TRBJ2-1	13	TGTGCCTGGAGTGTAAAAGGACAGGGAAAACTGTTCTTC	CAWSVKGQGKLFF
-	TRBV3-1/TRBV3-2	once	TRBJ2-2	14	TGTGCCACCAAGGAGGGGGGGCCTCCGGCGGAGCTGTTTTTT	CATKEGGPPAELFF
TRBD1	TRBV30	-	TRBJ1-6	13	TGTGCCTCCCAGCGACAGGGCAATTCACCCCTCCACTTT	CASQRQGNSPLHF
TRBD2	TRBV24-1	-	TRBJ2-1	16	TGTGCCACCAGTGAGCAACTAGCGGGAGCTCTTAATGAGCAGTTCTTC	CATSEQLAGALNEQFF
TRBD1	TRBV24-1	-	TRBJ1-2	16	TGTGCCACCAGTGATCCCGGGGACAGGGGTTCGTCGGGCTACACCTTC	CATSDPGDRGSSGYTF
-	TRBV4-3	-	TRBJ2-5	15	TGCGCCAGCAGCCAAGATCCAGGGTCTAGAAAGACCCAGTACTTC	CASSQDPGSRKTQYF